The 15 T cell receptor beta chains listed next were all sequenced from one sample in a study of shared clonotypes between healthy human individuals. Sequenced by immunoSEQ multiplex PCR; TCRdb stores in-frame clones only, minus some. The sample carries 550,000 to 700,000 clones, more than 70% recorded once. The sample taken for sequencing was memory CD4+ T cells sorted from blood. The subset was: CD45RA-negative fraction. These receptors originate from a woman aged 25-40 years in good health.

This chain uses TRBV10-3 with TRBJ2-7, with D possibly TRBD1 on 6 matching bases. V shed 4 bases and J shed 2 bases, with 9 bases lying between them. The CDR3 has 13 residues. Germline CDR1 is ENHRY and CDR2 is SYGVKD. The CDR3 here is CAISAGTPYEQYF. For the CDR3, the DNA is TGTGCCATCAGTGCCGGGACACCCTACGAGCAGTACTTC.

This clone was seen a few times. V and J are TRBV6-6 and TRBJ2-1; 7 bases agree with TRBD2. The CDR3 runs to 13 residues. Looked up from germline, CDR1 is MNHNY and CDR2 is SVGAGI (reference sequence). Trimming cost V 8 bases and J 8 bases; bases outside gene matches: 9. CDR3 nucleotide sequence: TGTGCCAGCGGTGGGAGGGTCATAGATGAGCAGTTCTTC. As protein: CASGGRVIDEQFF.

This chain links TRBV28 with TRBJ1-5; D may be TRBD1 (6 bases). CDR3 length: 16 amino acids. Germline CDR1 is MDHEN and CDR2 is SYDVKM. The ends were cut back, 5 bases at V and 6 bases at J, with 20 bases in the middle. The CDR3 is CASSGSGLGGGQPQHF. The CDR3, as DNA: TGTGCCAGCAGTGGATCGGGGCTCGGGGGCGGTCAGCCCCAGCATTTT.

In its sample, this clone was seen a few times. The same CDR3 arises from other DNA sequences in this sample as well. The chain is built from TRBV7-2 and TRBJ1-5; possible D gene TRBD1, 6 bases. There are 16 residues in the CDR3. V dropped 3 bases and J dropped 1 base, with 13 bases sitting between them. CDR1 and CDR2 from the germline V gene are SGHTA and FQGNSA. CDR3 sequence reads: CASSFRGAGSNQPQHF. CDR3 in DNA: TGTGCCAGCAGCTTTCGGGGGGCGGGGAGCAATCAGCCCCAGCATTTT.

For the CDR3, the DNA is TGTGCCAGCAGATGGCTAGCGGGTAACACCGGGGAGCTGTTTTTT. This sequence encodes CASRWLAGNTGELFF. The chain couples TRBV2 to TRBJ2-2, with 8 bases lining up with TRBD2. J gave up 2 bases and V 6 bases, and 5 bases lay outside the gene matches. This CDR3 is built from 15 residues. CDR1 is SNHLY and CDR2 is FYNNEI in the germline V gene.

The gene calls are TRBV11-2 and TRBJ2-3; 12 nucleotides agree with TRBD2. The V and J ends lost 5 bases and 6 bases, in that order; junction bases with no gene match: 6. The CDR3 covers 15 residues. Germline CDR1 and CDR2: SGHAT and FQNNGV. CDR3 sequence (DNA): TGTGCCAGCAGCCCCAGGACTAGCGGGACGGATACGCAGTATTTT. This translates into CASSPRTSGTDTQYF.

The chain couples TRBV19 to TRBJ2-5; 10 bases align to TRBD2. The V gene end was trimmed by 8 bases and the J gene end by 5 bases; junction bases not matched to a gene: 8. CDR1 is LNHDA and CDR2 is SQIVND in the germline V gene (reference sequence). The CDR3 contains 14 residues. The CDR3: CASRGASGSETQYF. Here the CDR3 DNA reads TGTGCCAGTCGGGGGGCTAGCGGGAGCGAGACCCAGTACTTC.

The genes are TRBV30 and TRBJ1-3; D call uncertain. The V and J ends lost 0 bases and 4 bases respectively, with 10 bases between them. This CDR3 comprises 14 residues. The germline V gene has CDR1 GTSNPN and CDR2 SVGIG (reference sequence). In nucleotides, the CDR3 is TGTGCCTGGAGTGTCGTGGGAGAAGGAAACACCATATATTTT. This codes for CAWSVVGEGNTIYF. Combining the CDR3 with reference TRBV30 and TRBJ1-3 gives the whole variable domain SQTIHQWPATLVQPVGSPLSLECTVEGTSNPNLYWYRQAAGRGLQLLFYSVGIGQISSEVPQNLSASRPQDRQFILSSKKLLLSDSGFYLCAWSVVGEGNTIYFGEGSWLTVV.

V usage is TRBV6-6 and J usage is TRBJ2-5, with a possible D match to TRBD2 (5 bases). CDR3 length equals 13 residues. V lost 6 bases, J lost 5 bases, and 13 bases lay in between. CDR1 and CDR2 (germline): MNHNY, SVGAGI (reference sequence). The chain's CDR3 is CASRDPGGETQYF. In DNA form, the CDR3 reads TGTGCCAGCAGGGATCCTGGAGGCGAGACCCAGTACTTC.

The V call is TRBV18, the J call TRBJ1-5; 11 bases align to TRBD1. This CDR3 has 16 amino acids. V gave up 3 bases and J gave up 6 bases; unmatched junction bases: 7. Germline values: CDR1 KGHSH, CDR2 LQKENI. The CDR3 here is CASSPTGQGVGQPQHF. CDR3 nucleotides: TGTGCCAGCTCACCGACGGGACAGGGGGTCGGTCAGCCCCAGCATTTT.

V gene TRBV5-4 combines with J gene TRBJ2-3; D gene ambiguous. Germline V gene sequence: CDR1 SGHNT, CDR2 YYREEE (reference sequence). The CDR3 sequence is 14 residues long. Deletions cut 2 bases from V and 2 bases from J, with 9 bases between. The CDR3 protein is CASSFFGATDTQYF. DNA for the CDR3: TGTGCCAGCAGCTTTTTCGGAGCCACAGATACGCAGTATTTT.

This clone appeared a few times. The chain's CDR3 is CASSYSNGQPQHF. CDR3 DNA sequence: TGTGCCAGCAGTTACTCGAATGGGCAGCCCCAGCATTTT. The chain has TRBV6-5 and TRBJ1-5; D call uncertain. This CDR3 is built from 13 residues. Per germline, CDR1 MNHEY and CDR2 SVGAGI. The V and J ends lost 0 bases and 7 bases respectively, with 7 bases between them.

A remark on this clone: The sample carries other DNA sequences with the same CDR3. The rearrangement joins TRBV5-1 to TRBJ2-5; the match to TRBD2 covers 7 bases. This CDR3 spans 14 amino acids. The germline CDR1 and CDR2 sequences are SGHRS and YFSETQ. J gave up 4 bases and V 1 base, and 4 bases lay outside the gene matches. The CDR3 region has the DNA TGCGCCAGCAGCTTGATTCGCGGGAGAGAGACCCAGTACTTC. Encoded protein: CASSLIRGRETQYF.

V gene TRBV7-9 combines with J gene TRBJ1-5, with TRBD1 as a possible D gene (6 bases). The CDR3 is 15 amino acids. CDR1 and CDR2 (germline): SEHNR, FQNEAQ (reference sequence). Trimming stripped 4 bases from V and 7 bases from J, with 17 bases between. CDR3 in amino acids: CASSSTGDIRQPQHF. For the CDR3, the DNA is TGTGCCAGCAGCTCGACCGGGGACATTCGGCAGCCCCAGCATTTT.

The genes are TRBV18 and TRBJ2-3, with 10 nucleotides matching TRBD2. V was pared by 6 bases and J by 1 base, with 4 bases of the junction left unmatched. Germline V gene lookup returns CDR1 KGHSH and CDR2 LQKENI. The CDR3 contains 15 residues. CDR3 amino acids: CASSQREGGTDTQYF. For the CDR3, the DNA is TGTGCCAGCTCGCAGCGGGAGGGCGGCACAGATACGCAGTATTTT. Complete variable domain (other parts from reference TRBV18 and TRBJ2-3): NAGVMQNPRHLVRRRGQEARLRCSPMKGHSHVYWYRQLPEEGLKFMVYLQKENIIDESGMPKERFSAEFPKEGPSILRIQQVVRGDSAAYFCASSQREGGTDTQYFGPGTRLTVL.